This T cell receptor (beta chain) was observed in a study of blood T cell repertoires in COVID-19 (dated by TCRdb to 2018 to 2021). Context from the whole study: Collaborator samples came from the United States, Italy and Spain and covered acute and convalescent phases of COVID-19. The material from the prospective study consisted of cDNA or gDNA derived from T cells, B-cell-depleted T cells, or PBMCs. The dataset comprised deeply sampled blood TCRbeta repertoires from subjects exposed to, actively infected with, or recovered from COVID-19. The repertoires were made available in a free public database intended to serve as a resource for research on the immune response to SARS-CoV-2. Samples were obtained from the ongoing ImmuneRACE study (first 160 participants) and from 1,254 subjects provided by 6 global collaborators. The sample metadata nearly always contained a de-identified subject ID, COVID-19 status, age in years and sex. HLA class I and class II types, where available, came from metadata supplied by the sample provider rather than from assay-based typing.

In the prospective study, participants were about 18 to 89 years old, resided in 20 to 30 geographic areas of the United States, and were enrolled through a virtual design. In the prospective study, participants were assigned to cohorts based on the clinical history participants reported in a screening survey and a study questionnaire. For ImmuneRACE Cohort 3, a participant was defined as recovered based on two consecutive negative NP/OP PCR tests, clearance by a healthcare professional, or resolution of symptoms. In the prospective study, whole blood, serum and a nasopharyngeal or oropharyngeal swab were collected from each participant by mobile phlebotomists. Participants in the prospective study had the option to provide additional blood draws and questionnaires over a roughly 2-month period. Before DNA extraction, prospective study blood samples were shipped either frozen or at room temperature.

Concerning this clone: Its antigen specificity is not known. The input lacks base qualities; no much larger clone sits a single base away.

The immunoSEQ Assay, a bias-controlled multiplex PCR, was used to amplify TCRbeta CDR3 regions from genomic DNA. Regarding the original processing steps: The number of nucleated cells in each sample was estimated from the amplification of reference gene primers within the assay. To quantify the absolute abundance of each unique TCRbeta CDR3 rearrangement, sequence reads were collapsed and filtered. Productive Simpson clonality was computed per sample as the square root of Simpson's diversity index over productive rearrangements. TCRdb re-hosts the immuneACCESS table, in-frame sequences only. Its copies lack some clones; in the studies checked, an unresolved V gene accounts for under half of them, and the cause for the rest is not known. V and J calls plus clone size are reproduced from that table; the DNA served to infer D and trimming. In all, the sample holds a few hundred thousand clones, and about 87% of those were seen once. The ten largest make up approximately 9% of the sample.

Overall results and qualifications from the work: The quantity of clinical and demographic metadata differed by source and by participant and was supplied without curation.

A distance of 4 bases separates the germline ends of V and J, which lose 1 base and 3 bases respectively. Spanning cysteine to phenylalanine, the CDR3 consists of 13 amino acids. The DNA shown is the 39-base CDR3, in frame from base 1. According to the germline V gene (reference sequence), CDR1 reads LNHDA and CDR2 reads SQIVND. This chain is built from TRBV19 and TRBJ1-5, with the D gene uncertain. The source of this sequence is a woman aged 18-29 years who had recovered from COVID-19. The sample taken for sequencing was PBMCs or T cells enriched from blood (not recorded which). The DNA sequence follows: TGTGCCAGTAGTATAGGTTACAATCAGCCCCAGCATTTT. Its translation is CASSIGYNQPQHF.